The sequence of this TCR beta chain was determined in a study of blood T cell repertoires in COVID-19. The protocol was immunoSEQ multiplex PCR, while the TCRdb copy is restricted to in-frame clones and leaves out a portion. Of some 350,000 clones listed, about 89% were seen once; the top ten hold just under 6.5%. The CDR3 consists of 14 residues. The germline V gene encodes CDR1 LNHDA and CDR2 SQIVND (reference sequence). Trimming took 4 bases from V and 3 from J; bases not matched to a gene: 4. The sample consisted of peripheral blood. The chain combines TRBV19 with TRBJ2-7; 9 nucleotides match TRBD2. The sequence derives from a woman in her forties or fifties with COVID-19, enrolled during active disease. The CDR3 is CASSTSGKDYEQYF. The CDR3 coding sequence is TGTGCCAGTAGTACTAGCGGGAAAGACTACGAGCAGTACTTC. Variable domain in full (rest from reference TRBV19 and TRBJ2-7): DGGITQSPKYLFRKEGQNVTLSCEQNLNHDAMYWYRQDPGQGLRLIYYSQIVNDFQKGDIAEGYSVSREKKESFPLTVTSAQKNPTAFYLCASSTSGKDYEQYFGPGTRLTVT.